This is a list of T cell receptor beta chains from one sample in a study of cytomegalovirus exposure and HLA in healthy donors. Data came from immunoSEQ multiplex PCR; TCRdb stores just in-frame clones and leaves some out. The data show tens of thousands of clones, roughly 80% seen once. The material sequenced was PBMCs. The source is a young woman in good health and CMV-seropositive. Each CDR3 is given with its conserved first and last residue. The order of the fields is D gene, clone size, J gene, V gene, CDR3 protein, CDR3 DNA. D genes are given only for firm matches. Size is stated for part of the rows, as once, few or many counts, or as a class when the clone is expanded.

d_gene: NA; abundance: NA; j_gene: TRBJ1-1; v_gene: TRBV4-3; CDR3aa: CASSQSYTEAFF; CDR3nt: TGCGCCAGCAGCCAGTCCTACACTGAAGCTTTCTTT
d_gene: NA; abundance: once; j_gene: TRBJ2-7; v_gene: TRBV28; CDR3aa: CASTGGTYEQYF; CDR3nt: TGTGCCAGCACCGGGGGAACCTACGAGCAGTACTTC
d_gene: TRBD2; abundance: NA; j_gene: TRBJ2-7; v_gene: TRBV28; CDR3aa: CASSSLLGLSSGGAFNSYEQYF; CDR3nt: TGTGCCAGCAGTTCGCTACTGGGACTCAGCAGCGGGGGGGCTTTCAACTCCTACGAGCAGTACTTC
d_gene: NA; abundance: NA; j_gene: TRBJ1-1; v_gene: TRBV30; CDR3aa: CAWSSTGGQAFF; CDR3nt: TGTGCCTGGAGCTCCACCGGGGGGCAGGCTTTCTTT
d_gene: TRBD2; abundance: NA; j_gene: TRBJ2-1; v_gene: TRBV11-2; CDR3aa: CASSFTSGSYNEQFF; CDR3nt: TGTGCCAGCAGCTTTACTAGCGGCTCCTACAATGAGCAGTTCTTC
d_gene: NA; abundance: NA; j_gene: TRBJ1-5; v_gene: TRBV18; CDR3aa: CASSPPGSNQPQHF; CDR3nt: TGTGCCAGCTCACCTCCGGGTAGCAATCAGCCCCAGCATTTT
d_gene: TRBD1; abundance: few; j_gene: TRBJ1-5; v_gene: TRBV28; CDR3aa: CASSLELQGAQHF; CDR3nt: TGTGCCAGCAGTTTAGAGTTACAGGGGGCTCAACATTTT
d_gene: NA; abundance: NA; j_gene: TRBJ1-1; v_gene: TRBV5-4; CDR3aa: CASSPYRVGTEAFF; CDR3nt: TGTGCCAGCAGCCCATACAGGGTTGGCACTGAAGCTTTCTTT
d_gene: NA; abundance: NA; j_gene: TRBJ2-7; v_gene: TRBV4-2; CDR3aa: CASSQDNRGLEEQYF; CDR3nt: TGTGCCAGCAGCCAAGATAATAGGGGTTTAGAGGAGCAGTACTTC
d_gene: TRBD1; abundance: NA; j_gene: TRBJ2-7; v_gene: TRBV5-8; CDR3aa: CASSYRDSPYEQYF; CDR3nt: TGTGCCAGCAGTTACCGGGACAGCCCCTACGAGCAGTACTTC
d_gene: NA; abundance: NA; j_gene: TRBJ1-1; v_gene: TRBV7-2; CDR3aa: CASSTYNTEAFF; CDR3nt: TGTGCCAGCAGCACCTACAACACTGAAGCTTTCTTT
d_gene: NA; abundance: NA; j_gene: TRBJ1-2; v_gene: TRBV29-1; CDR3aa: CSVGFAWAKDYGYTF; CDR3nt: TGCAGCGTTGGCTTTGCTTGGGCGAAGGACTATGGCTACACCTTC
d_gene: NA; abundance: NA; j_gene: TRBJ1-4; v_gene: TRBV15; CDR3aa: CATNSGGTSEKLFF; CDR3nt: TGTGCCACCAACAGTGGGGGGACGAGTGAAAAACTGTTTTTT
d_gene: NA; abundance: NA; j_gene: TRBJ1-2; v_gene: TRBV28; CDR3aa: CASSLSGGYGYTF; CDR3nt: TGTGCCAGCAGCCTCTCGGGTGGGTATGGCTACACCTTC
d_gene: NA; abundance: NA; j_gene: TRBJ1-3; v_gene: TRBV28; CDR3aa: CASSLEGRRNTIYF; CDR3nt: TGTGCCAGCAGTTTAGAGGGTCGAAGGAACACCATATATTTT
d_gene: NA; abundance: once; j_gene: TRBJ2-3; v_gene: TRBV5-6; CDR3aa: CASRPTGTDTQYF; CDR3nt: TGTGCCAGCAGACCCACGGGGACAGATACGCAGTATTTT
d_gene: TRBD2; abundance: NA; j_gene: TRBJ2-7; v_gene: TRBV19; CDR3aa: CAILAGAYKQYF; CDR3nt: TGTGCCATTCTAGCGGGAGCCTACAAGCAGTACTTC
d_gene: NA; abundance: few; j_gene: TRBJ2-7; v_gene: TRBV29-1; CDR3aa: CSVEADRSIRGEQYF; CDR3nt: TGCAGCGTTGAAGCTGACAGGTCTATTCGGGGCGAGCAGTACTTC
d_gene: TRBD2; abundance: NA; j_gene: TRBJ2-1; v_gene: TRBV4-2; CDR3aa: CASSQSSGSSYNEQFF; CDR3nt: TGTGCCAGCAGCCAATCTAGCGGAAGCTCCTACAATGAGCAGTTCTTC
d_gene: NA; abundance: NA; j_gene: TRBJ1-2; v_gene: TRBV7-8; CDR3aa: CASSLEGQDYGYTF; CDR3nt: TGTGCCAGCAGCTTAGAGGGACAAGATTATGGCTACACCTTC
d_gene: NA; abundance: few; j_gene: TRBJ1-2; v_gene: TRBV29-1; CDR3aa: CSVWGQSDYGYTF; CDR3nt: TGCAGCGTCTGGGGACAATCGGATTATGGCTACACCTTC
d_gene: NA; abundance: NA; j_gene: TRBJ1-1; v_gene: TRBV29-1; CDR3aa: CSASTGRDTEAFF; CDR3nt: TGCAGCGCTAGTACAGGGAGGGATACTGAAGCTTTCTTT
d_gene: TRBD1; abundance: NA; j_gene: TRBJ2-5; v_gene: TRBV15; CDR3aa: CATSRTGRETQYF; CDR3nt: TGTGCCACCAGCAGGACAGGGAGAGAGACCCAGTACTTC
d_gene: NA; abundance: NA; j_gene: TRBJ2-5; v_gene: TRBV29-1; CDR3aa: CSVGRETQYF; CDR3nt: TGCAGCGTTGGTCGTGAGACCCAGTACTTC
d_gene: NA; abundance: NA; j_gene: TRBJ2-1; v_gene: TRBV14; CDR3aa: CASSRQPGATFYNEQFF; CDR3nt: TGTGCCAGCAGCCGTCAACCAGGGGCCACCTTTTACAATGAGCAGTTCTTC
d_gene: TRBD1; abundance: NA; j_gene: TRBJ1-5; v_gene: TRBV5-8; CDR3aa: CASRPPGQGLKRNQPQHF; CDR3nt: TGTGCCAGCAGACCACCGGGACAGGGATTAAAGAGAAATCAGCCCCAGCATTTT
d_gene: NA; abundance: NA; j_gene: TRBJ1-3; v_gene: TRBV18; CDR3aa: CASSPQGSDGNTIYF; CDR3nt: TGTGCCAGCTCACCTCAGGGTTCAGATGGAAACACCATATATTTT
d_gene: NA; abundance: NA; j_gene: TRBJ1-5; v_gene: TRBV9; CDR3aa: CASSVGSGLNQPQHF; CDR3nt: TGTGCCAGCAGCGTAGGATCGGGACTTAATCAGCCCCAGCATTTT
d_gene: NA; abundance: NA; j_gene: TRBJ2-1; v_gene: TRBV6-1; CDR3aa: CASSVPGQGYNEQFF; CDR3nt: TGTGCCAGCAGTGTTCCGGGACAAGGATACAATGAGCAGTTCTTC
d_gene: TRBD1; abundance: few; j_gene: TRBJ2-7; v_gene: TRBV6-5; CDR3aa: CASSGGQGTSYEQYF; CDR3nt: TGTGCCAGCAGCGGGGGACAGGGAACCTCCTACGAGCAGTACTTC
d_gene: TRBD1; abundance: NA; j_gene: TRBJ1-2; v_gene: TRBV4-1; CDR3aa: CASSQGIFDRAYGGYTF; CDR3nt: TGCGCCAGCAGCCAAGGCATTTTCGACAGGGCCTATGGTGGCTACACCTTC
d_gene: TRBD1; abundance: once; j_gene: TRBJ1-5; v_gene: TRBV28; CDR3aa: CASNIPGQGGNQPQHF; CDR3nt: TGTGCCAGCAACATCCCCGGACAGGGTGGGAATCAGCCCCAGCATTTT
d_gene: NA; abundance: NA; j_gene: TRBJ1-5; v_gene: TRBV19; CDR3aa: CASSIAGISNQPQHF; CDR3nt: TGTGCCAGTAGTATAGCCGGTATTAGCAATCAGCCCCAGCATTTT
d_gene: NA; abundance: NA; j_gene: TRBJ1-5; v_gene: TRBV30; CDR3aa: CAWSGGGNQPQHF; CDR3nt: TGTGCCTGGAGTGGGGGGGGTAATCAGCCCCAGCATTTT
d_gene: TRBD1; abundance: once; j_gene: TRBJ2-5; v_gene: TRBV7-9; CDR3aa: CASSLAGTGREETQYF; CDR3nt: TGTGCCAGCAGCTTAGCCGGGACAGGGAGGGAAGAGACCCAGTACTTC
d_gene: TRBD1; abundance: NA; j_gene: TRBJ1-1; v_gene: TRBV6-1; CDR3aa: CASRSGTGFTEAFF; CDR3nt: TGTGCCAGCAGATCCGGGACAGGGTTCACTGAAGCTTTCTTT
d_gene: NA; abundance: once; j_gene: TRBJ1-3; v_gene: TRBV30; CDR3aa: CAWISRRGRNTIYF; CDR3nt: TGTGCCTGGATTTCGCGGAGGGGCCGTAACACCATATATTTT
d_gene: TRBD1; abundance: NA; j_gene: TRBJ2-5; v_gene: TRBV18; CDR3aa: CASSLGGAETQYF; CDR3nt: TGTGCCAGCTCACTAGGGGGCGCAGAGACCCAGTACTTC
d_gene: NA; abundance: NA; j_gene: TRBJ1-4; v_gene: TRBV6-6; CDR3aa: CASSYDRRNEKLFF; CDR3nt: TGTGCCAGCAGTTACGACAGGAGGAATGAAAAACTGTTTTTT
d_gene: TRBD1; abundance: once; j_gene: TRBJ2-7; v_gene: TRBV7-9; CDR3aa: CASSLVYGTENGEQYF; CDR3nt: TGTGCCAGCAGCTTAGTATACGGGACAGAGAATGGCGAGCAGTACTTC
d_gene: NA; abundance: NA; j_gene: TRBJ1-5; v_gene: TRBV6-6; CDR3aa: CASSYSQGRHQHF; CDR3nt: TGTGCCAGCAGTTACTCCCAGGGCCGACACCAGCATTTT
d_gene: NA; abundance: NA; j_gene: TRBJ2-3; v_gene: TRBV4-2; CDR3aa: CASSQEGQIDTDTQYF; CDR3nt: TGTGCCAGCAGCCAAGAAGGACAGATCGACACAGATACGCAGTATTTT